This passage covers 8 T cell receptor beta chains from one sample sequenced in a study of shared clonotypes between healthy human individuals (TCRdb year 2020). Libraries were constructed by the immunoSEQ multiplex PCR assay. TCRdb retrieved this table from immuneACCESS and kept in-frame rearrangements only. Not all clones are present; in checked studies, unresolved V genes account for under half, and no reason is known for the remainder. The sample table shows 400,000 to 600,000 clones, and 70% to 80% are seen once. The ten biggest clones cover less than 15% of the sample. Sequenced input: PBMCs. Every receptor here comes from a woman aged 40 to 50 in good health. Some clones in this sample may be carry-over from other donors' samples.

The genes are TRBV7-2 and TRBJ2-5, with TRBD1 as a possible D gene (6 bases). This CDR3 comprises 15 residues. Germline CDR1 and CDR2: SGHTA and FQGNSA. V lost 8 bases and J 5 bases, leaving 21 bases between the germline ends. CDR3 region: CASGIQGGTWETQYF. In DNA, the CDR3 is TGTGCCAGCGGCATCCAAGGGGGAACGTGGGAGACCCAGTACTTC.

This clone was seen a few times. This chain joins TRBV27 and TRBJ1-1; the D is unclear. CDR1 and CDR2 (germline): MNHEY, SMNVEV (reference sequence). Trimming took 6 bases from V and 0 from J, leaving 8 bases between them. This CDR3 spans 13 amino acids. CDR3 sequence reads: CASRHKMNTEAFF. CDR3 nucleotides: TGTGCCAGCAGGCACAAGATGAACACTGAAGCTTTCTTT.

The chain has TRBV5-4 and TRBJ1-2; 11 positions agree with TRBD1. The length of the CDR3 is 13 residues. Germline V gene data show CDR1 as SGHNT and CDR2 as YYREEE (reference sequence). V lost 7 bases, J lost 4 bases, and 3 bases stayed unmatched. CDR3 loop: CASYGTGGYGYTF. CDR3 sequence (DNA): TGTGCCAGCTATGGGACAGGGGGCTATGGCTACACCTTC.

CDR3 in DNA: TGCGCCAGCAGCGCCGGACAGGTGACCCCCTACGAGCAGTACTTC. It codes for CASSAGQVTPYEQYF. This chain uses TRBV5-1 with TRBJ2-7; 7 bases map to TRBD1. The CDR3 length is 15 residues. Losses at the gene ends were 4 bases for V and 2 bases for J; bases not matched to a gene: 9. Looked up from germline, CDR1 is SGHRS and CDR2 is YFSETQ.

The rearrangement joins TRBV18 to TRBJ1-5, with D tentatively TRBD1 (5 bases). Trimming pared 1 base from V and 0 bases from J, leaving 10 bases between. This CDR3 has 16 residues. Per germline, CDR1 KGHSH and CDR2 LQKENI. The DNA of the CDR3 is TGTGCCAGCTCACCACGGGGGGACTATAGCAATCAGCCCCAGCATTTT. Protein sequence: CASSPRGDYSNQPQHF.

This rearrangement joins TRBV2 to TRBJ2-3; D not certain. The CDR3 extends over 15 amino acids. Germline V gene data show CDR1 as SNHLY and CDR2 as FYNNEI. Trimming stripped 6 bases from V and 0 bases from J, with 13 bases between. The CDR3 loop is CASRATRASTDTQYF. The CDR3 DNA is TGTGCCAGCAGAGCGACACGGGCTAGCACAGATACGCAGTATTTT.

This chain joins TRBV19 and TRBJ1-1, with D tentatively TRBD1 (6 bases). The CDR3 spans 14 residues. From germline, CDR1 is LNHDA and CDR2 SQIVND (reference sequence). V dropped 7 bases and J dropped 0 bases, with 12 bases sitting between them. The DNA of the CDR3 is TGTGCCAGTACGAATACAGGGCTGAACACTGAAGCTTTCTTT. Its protein is CASTNTGLNTEAFF. Complete variable domain (other parts from reference TRBV19 and TRBJ1-1): DGGITQSPKYLFRKEGQNVTLSCEQNLNHDAMYWYRQDPGQGLRLIYYSQIVNDFQKGDIAEGYSVSREKKESFPLTVTSAQKNPTAFYLCASTNTGLNTEAFFGQGTRLTVV.

The chain links TRBV9 to TRBJ2-2, with no clear D. The CDR3 is 17 amino acids. CDR1 SGDLS and CDR2 YYNGEE come from the germline V gene. V lost 4 bases to trimming and J lost 0 bases, with 16 bases between them. CDR3 bases: TGTGCCAGCAGCCACCCGCTGGCGGCTCCGAACACCGGGGAGCTGTTTTTT. Its protein is CASSHPLAAPNTGELFF.